This TCR beta chain was retrieved from a study of T cells in Graves' hyperthyroidism and ophthalmopathy. Worth noting for this clonotype: Its antigen is not known.

Germline V lookup: CDR1 SNHLY, CDR2 FYNNEI. CDR3 size: 13 residues. The V end lost 7 bases, the J end lost 5 bases, and 14 bases lay between the germline ends. Patients between 18 and 65 years old had hyperthyroidism, newly diagnosed and lasting under 2 months. Study results and caveats: The model forecast ophthalmopathy, anticipating it by a median about 6.5 months before onset. A 13 V-J signature model discriminated ophthalmopathy versus stable hyperthyroidism. Within blood appeared most thyroid clonotypes that had expanded above 0.001.

The TCR beta CDR3 regions underwent amplification using RNA transcripts as the source. TCR CDR3 regions were first amplified by RT-PCR with HTBI primers. TCRdb recomputed calls from the multiplex PCR reads with MiXCR, one row per CDR3 protein. The repertoire holds under 350,000 distinct CDR3 sequences, 20% to 25% seen once, with about 50% in the top ten. This receptor was identified in a woman between 50 and 59 years old with Graves' hyperthyroidism. The genes are TRBV2 and TRBJ1-1, with D perhaps TRBD1 (5 bases). The specimen was blood. CDR3 protein: CASMGQGGTEAFF. In nucleotides, the CDR3 is TGTGCCAGCATGGGCCAGGGCGGAACTGAAGCTTTCTTT.